This TCR beta chain comes out of a study of vaccination effects on CD4 cells after COVID-19. Findings and limits, study-wide: Clones that were induced by infection or by vaccine showed marked contraction late after vaccination.

Only in-frame clones appear in the TCRdb table, and some are missing; sequencing was by immunoSEQ multiplex PCR. Of roughly 35,000 clones in the sample, about two thirds were seen once. The V gene's germline CDR1 is SGHRS and CDR2 YFSETQ. Trimming cost V 7 bases and J 2 bases, with 9 bases left between them. The CDR3 is 12 amino acids. In the ViraFEST assay, antigen-specific CD4+ clonotypes were identified by expansion after peptide-pool stimulation. Isolating CD4+ T cells followed approximately 11 days of culture. The person had PCR-confirmed SARS-CoV-2 infection between March and December 2020. After fewer than 2.5 million PBMC were placed in each well, they were cultured with approximately 9.4 IU/ml IL-2 and around 10 ug/ml peptides. Cultures got half-medium changes with IL-2 on days 3 and 7. Comment on this clone: The antigen remains unidentified.

The starting material was CD4+ T cells from PBMCs cultured with HCoV-NL63 spike peptides, obtained before COVID-19 vaccination. This TCR came from a human donor who had a prior SARS-CoV-2 infection. The chain employs TRBV5-1 and TRBJ2-5; maybe TRBD1 (5 bases). The CDR3 reads CASSRQQETQYF. CDR3 DNA sequence: TGCGCCAGCTCGCGACAGCAAGAGACCCAGTACTTC. Full variable domain (rest looked up from reference TRBV5-1 and TRBJ2-5): KAGVTQTPRYLIKTRGQQVTLSCSPISGHRSVSWYQQTPGQGLQFLFEYFSETQRNKGNFPGRFSGRQFSNSRSEMNVSTLELGDSALYLCASSRQQETQYFGPGTRLLVL.